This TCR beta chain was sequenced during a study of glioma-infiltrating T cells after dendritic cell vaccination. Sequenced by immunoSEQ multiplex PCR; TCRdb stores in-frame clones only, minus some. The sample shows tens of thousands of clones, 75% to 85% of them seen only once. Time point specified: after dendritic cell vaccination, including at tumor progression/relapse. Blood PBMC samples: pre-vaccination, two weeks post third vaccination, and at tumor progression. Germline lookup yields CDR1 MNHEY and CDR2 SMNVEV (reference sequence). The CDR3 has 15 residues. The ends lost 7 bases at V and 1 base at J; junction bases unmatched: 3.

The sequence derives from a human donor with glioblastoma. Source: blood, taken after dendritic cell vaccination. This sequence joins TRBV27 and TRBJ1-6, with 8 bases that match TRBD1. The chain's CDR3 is CASKNRGSYNSPLHF. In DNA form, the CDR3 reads TGTGCCAGCAAGAACAGGGGGTCCTATAATTCACCCCTCCACTTT.